The entry below describes one T cell receptor beta chain. Sample-barcoded 5' priming and a J-beta primer mix drove a second PCR of roughly 6 to 12 cycles. MiXCR, run by TCRdb on the 5' RACE reads, gives a single entry per CDR3 protein. Of fewer than 1.5 million distinct CDR3 sequences listed, 42% are singletons. These data originate in a study of blood T cells in healthy people across ages. This CDR3 comprises 19 residues. From germline, CDR1 is SGHRS and CDR2 YFSETQ. V was pared by 2 bases and J by 4 bases, with 28 bases between. The rearrangement uses TRBV5-1 and TRBJ2-7; a weak D match, TRBD2 (5 bases). Sequenced input: blood. This clonotype originated in a woman in her late teens or twenties in good health. The CDR3 DNA reads TGCGCCAGCAGCTTCTCCCCGGCGGGTGATGGTCTTAGGGCGTACGAGCAGTACTTC. It specifies CASSFSPAGDGLRAYEQYF.